The clone carrying this T cell receptor (beta chain) was seen a handful of times. Its antigen is as yet unknown. Different DNA sequences within this sample yield the same CDR3. Per the germline V gene, CDR1 is SGHVS and CDR2 is FNYEAQ. Trimming cost V 5 bases and J 4 bases, with 8 bases left between them. The CDR3 runs 12 residues. The sample is drawn from a study of beta chain features in type 1 diabetes. Findings and caveats of the study: Here, the possible influence of HLA type (on TCRB rearrangement) remained unresolved. A moderate, significant TCRB CDR3 shortening appeared in type 1 diabetes across four CD4+ subsets. Sampled from patients, naive, central memory and Treg TCRB repertoires appeared more similar than those sampled from healthy donors.

Expressed TCRB transcripts got sequenced, as all isolated RNA was reverse transcribed. Deep immunoSEQ sequencing covered naive, central memory and regulatory T cell samples. Sequencing was performed with immunoSEQ multiplex PCR; in TCRdb, only in-frame clones are kept and a portion is missing. The sample includes fewer than 350,000 clones, roughly 8% of them seen just once. The sequence was obtained from a woman aged 18-35 years in good health. The material sequenced was central memory CD4+ T cells from blood. V and J are TRBV7-6 and TRBJ2-5; no clear D. Here the CDR3 DNA reads TGTGCCAGCAGCCCGGGTGCAGAGACCCAGTACTTC. The encoded protein is CASSPGAETQYF.